Listed here is a single T cell receptor beta chain. The sample belongs to a study of T cell repertoires in cytomegalovirus infection. Overall study context: In public TCR beta signatures, there were indications of both CMV infection and matching HLA type.

TCRdb independently ran MiXCR on the reads; one entry per CDR3 protein. The data show hundreds of thousands of distinct CDR3 sequences, roughly a sixth seen once. This CDR3 contains 15 residues. Germline CDR1 is SGHRS and CDR2 is YFSETQ. V was clipped by 0 bases and J by 5 bases; unmatched bases: 8. The sequencing input was PBMCs. The chain links TRBV5-1 to TRBJ2-7; the match to TRBD1 covers 7 bases. This TCR came from a human donor in good health (CMV status not recorded). Some clones in this sample may be carry-over from other donors' samples. CDR3 DNA sequence: TGCGCCAGCAGCTTGGCCGTGACAGGGTACGACGAGCAGTACTTC. This codes for CASSLAVTGYDEQYF.